The text below deals with one T cell receptor (beta chain). J lost 7 bases, V lost 5 bases, and 4 bases had no gene match. The CDR3 runs 14 residues. The V gene's germline CDR1 is SGHAT and CDR2 FQNNGV. These data come from a study of shared clonotypes between healthy human individuals. Assay used: immunoSEQ multiplex PCR; TCRdb lists only in-frame clones, some missing. The sample consists of under 1 million clones, approximately 96% of them appearing once. The naive CD8 population came from CD45RO-negative cells selected for CCR7, without terminally differentiated effector memory CD45RA+ cells. The chain joins TRBV11-2 to TRBJ1-5; 11 bases agree with TRBD1. The clonotype originates from a man aged 30-40 years in good health. The material sequenced was naive CD8+ T cells sorted from blood. The CDR3 DNA reads TGTGCCAGCAGCCTGGGGACAGGGGGGCAGCCCCAGCATTTT. Translation gives CASSLGTGGQPQHF.